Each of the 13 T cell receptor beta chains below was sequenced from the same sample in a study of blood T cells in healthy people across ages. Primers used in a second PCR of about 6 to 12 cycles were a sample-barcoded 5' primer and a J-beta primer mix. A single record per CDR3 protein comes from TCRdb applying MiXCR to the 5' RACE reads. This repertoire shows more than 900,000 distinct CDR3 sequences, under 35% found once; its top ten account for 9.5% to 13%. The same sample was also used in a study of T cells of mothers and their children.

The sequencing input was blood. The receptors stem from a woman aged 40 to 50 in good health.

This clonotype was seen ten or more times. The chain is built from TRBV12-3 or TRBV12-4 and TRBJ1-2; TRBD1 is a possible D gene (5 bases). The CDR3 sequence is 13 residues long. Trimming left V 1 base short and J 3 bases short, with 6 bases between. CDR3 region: CASSLEGYYGYTF. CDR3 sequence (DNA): TGTGCCAGCAGTTTAGAGGGGTACTATGGCTACACCTTC.

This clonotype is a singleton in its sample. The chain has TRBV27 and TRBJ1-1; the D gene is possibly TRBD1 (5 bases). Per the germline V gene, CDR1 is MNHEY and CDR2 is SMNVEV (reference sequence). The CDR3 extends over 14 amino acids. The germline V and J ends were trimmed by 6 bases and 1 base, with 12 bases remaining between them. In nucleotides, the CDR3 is TGTGCCAGCAGATCGGCCACAGGGAACACTGAAGCTTTCTTT. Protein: CASRSATGNTEAFF.

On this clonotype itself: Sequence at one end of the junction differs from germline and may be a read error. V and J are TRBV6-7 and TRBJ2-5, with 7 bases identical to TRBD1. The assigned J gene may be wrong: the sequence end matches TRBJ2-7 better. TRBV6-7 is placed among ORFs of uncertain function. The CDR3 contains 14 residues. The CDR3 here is CASSYTGTDYEQYF. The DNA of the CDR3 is TGTGCCAGTAGTTACACCGGGACAGATTACGAGCAGTACTTC.

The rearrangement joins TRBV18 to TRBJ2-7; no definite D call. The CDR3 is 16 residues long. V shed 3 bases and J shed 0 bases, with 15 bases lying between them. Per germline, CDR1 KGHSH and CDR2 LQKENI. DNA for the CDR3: TGTGCCAGCTCACCTAATAGTCTTCGGAGCTCCTACGAGCAGTACTTC. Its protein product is CASSPNSLRSSYEQYF.

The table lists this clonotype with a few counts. The DNA of the CDR3 is TGTGCCAGCGGGAGGAGGGAGGATGAGCAGTTCTTC. Its protein product is CASGRREDEQFF. The chain employs TRBV12-3 or TRBV12-4 and TRBJ2-1; tentative D call: TRBD2 (6 bases). The CDR3 is 12 amino acids. Trimming cost V 8 bases and J 8 bases, with 13 bases left between them.

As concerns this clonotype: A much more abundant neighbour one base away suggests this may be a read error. CDR3 loop: CASRVSAGAGDTEAFF. CDR3 in DNA: TGTGCCAGCAGGGTCTCTGCTGGGGCAGGGGATACTGAAGCTTTCTTT. The gene calls are TRBV7-2 and TRBJ1-1; possibly TRBD1 for D (6 bases). CDR3 length: 16 amino acids. V lost 6 bases to trimming and J lost 5 bases, with 22 bases between them. CDR1 SGHTA and CDR2 FQGNSA come from the germline V gene.

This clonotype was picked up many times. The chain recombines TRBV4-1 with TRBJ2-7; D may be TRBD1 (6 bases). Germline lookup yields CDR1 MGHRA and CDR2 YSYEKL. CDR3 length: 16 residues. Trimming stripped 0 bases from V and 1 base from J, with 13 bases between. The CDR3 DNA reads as TGCGCCAGCAGCCAAGATAGGCAGGGGTTATCCTACGAGCAGTACTTC. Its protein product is CASSQDRQGLSYEQYF.

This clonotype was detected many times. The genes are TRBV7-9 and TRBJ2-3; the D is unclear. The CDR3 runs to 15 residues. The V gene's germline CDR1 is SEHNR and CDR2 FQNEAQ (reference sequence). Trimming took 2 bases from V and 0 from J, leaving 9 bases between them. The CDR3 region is CASSLYQTSTDTQYF. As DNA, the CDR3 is TGTGCCAGCAGCTTATACCAGACTAGCACAGATACGCAGTATTTT.

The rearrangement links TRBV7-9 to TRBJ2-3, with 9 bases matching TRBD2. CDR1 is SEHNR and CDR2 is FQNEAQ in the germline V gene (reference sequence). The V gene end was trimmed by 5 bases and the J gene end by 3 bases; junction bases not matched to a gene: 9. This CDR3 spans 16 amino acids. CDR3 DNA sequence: TGTGCCAGCAGCCAACTTAGCGGGAGAGAAACAGATACGCAGTATTTT. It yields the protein CASSQLSGRETDTQYF.

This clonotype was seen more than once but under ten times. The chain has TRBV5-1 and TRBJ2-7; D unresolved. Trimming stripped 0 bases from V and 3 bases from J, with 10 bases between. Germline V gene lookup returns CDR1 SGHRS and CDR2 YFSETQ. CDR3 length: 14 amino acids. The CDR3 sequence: CASSLGWQNYEQYF. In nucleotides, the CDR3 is TGCGCCAGCAGCTTGGGTTGGCAAAACTACGAGCAGTACTTC.

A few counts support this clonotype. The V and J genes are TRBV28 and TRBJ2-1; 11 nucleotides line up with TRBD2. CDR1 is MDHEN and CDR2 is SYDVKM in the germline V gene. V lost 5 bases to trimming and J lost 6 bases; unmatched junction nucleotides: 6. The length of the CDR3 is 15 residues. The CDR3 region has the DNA TGTGCCAGCAGTCCTAGCCTAGCGGGGGGCAATGAGCAGTTCTTC. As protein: CASSPSLAGGNEQFF.

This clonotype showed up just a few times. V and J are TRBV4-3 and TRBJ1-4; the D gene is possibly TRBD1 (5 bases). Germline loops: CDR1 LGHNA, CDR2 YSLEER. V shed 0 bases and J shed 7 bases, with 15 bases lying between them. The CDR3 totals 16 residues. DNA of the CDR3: TGCGCCAGCAGCCAAGATATCGGGGACCGTAGTGAAAAACTGTTTTTT. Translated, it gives CASSQDIGDRSEKLFF.

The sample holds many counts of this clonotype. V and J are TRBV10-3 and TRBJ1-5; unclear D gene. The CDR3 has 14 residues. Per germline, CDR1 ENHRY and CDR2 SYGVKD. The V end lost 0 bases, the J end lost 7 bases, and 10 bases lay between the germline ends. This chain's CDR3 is CAISESGIIQPQHF. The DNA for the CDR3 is TGTGCCATCAGTGAGTCGGGGATTATCCAGCCCCAGCATTTT.